The 22 T cell receptor beta chains listed next were all sequenced from one sample in a study of T cells in Graves' hyperthyroidism and ophthalmopathy. The TCR beta CDR3 regions underwent amplification using RNA transcripts as the source. TCR CDR3 underwent first-round RT-PCR with the HTBI primer set. TCRdb used MiXCR to reprocess the multiplex PCR reads, holding one entry per CDR3 protein. The data contain about 570,000 distinct CDR3 sequences, approximately 14% of them singletons. Material: blood. All receptors derive from a woman in her 40s with Graves' hyperthyroidism.

The J gene is TRBJ2-7, the V gene TRBV19; 7 positions agree with TRBD1. CDR1 is LNHDA, CDR2 SQIVND, per germline (reference sequence). The V and J ends lost 5 bases and 0 bases, in that order; junction bases with no gene match: 4. This CDR3 has 14 residues. The CDR3 loop reads CASSSRGFSYEQYF. The CDR3 DNA follows: TGTGCCAGTAGTTCCAGGGGGTTCTCCTACGAGCAGTACTTC.

This clonotype was observed at least ten times. V is TRBV2 and J is TRBJ1-1; D might be TRBD1 (5 bases). The CDR3 spans 14 residues. Trimming took 2 bases from V and 4 from J, leaving 11 bases between them. Germline-derived CDR1 and CDR2 are SNHLY and FYNNEI. The CDR3 DNA reads TGTGCCAGCAGTGAACAGGGAAGTTCCACTGAAGCTTTCTTT. This encodes CASSEQGSSTEAFF.

This clonotype was seen a handful of times. A read error is possible here, since a much larger clone lies one base away. The gene calls are TRBV28 and TRBJ2-5; TRBD1 matches at 8 bases. Germline CDR1 and CDR2: MDHEN and SYDVKM. This CDR3 has 16 residues. The V gene end was trimmed by 6 bases and the J gene end by 2 bases; junction bases not matched to a gene: 11. The CDR3 nucleotides read TGTGCCAGCAGAGGGGACAGGATTCGGGAACAAGAGACCCAGTACTTC. Its protein product is CASRGDRIREQETQYF.

This clonotype was counted at least ten times. The V call is TRBV18, the J call TRBJ1-1, with D possibly matching TRBD1 (6 bases). The CDR3 is 15 amino acids. V lost 6 bases and J 3 bases, leaving 17 bases between the germline ends. CDR1 KGHSH and CDR2 LQKENI come from the germline V gene. The CDR3, as DNA: TGTGCCAGCTCTCAGAGAGGGGGGGAGTACACTGAAGCTTTCTTT. Translating gives CASSQRGGEYTEAFF.

The table lists this clonotype with many counts. This sequence joins TRBV5-1 and TRBJ2-1, with D possibly matching TRBD2 (6 bases). There are 12 residues in the CDR3. Germline V gene sequence: CDR1 SGHRS, CDR2 YFSETQ. The V and J ends lost 0 bases and 11 bases respectively, with 9 bases between them. As DNA, the CDR3 is TGCGCCAGCAGCTTGGAGGCGGGAAAGCAGTTCTTC. Protein product: CASSLEAGKQFF.

This clonotype came up many times. The chain is built from TRBV28 and TRBJ2-7, with 13 bases lining up with TRBD2. This CDR3 has 16 residues. CDR1 is MDHEN, CDR2 SYDVKM, per germline. The J segment lost 3 bases and the V segment lost 5 bases, leaving 7 bases of the junction unmatched. The CDR3 protein is CASSPIWTSGSYEQYF. The CDR3 DNA sequence: TGTGCCAGCAGTCCGATATGGACTAGCGGGAGCTACGAGCAGTACTTC.

The J gene is TRBJ2-1, the V gene TRBV13, with 7 bases fitting TRBD2. After removal of 5 bases from V and 0 bases from J, the junction contained 7 bases not matched to a gene. The CDR3 is 16 residues long. Per germline, CDR1 PRHDT and CDR2 FYEKMQ (reference sequence). The CDR3 coding sequence is TGTGCCAGCAGCCTCGGGACTACGAGCTCCTACAATGAGCAGTTCTTC. Its protein product is CASSLGTTSSYNEQFF.

This clonotype was observed a handful of times. The rearrangement uses TRBV30 and TRBJ2-1; D is unresolved. Germline CDR1 and CDR2: GTSNPN and SVGIG (reference sequence). The CDR3 covers 10 residues. Trimming shortened V by 5 bases and J by 10 bases, and 9 bases separated the two germline ends. The CDR3 loop reads CAWALNEQFF. CDR3 in DNA: TGTGCCTGGGCCCTCAACGAGCAGTTCTTC.

The chain joins TRBV5-1 to TRBJ2-3, with D possibly TRBD2 on 6 matching bases. Germline V CDR1 and CDR2: SGHRS, YFSETQ. V dropped 5 bases and J dropped 0 bases, with 16 bases sitting between them. The CDR3 has 16 amino acids. The CDR3 DNA reads TGCGCCAGCAGAAATGATCCGGGACTGAGCACAGATACGCAGTATTTT. This sequence encodes CASRNDPGLSTDTQYF. The full variable domain, completed using reference TRBV5-1 and TRBJ2-3, is KAGVTQTPRYLIKTRGQQVTLSCSPISGHRSVSWYQQTPGQGLQFLFEYFSETQRNKGNFPGRFSGRQFSNSRSEMNVSTLELGDSALYLCASRNDPGLSTDTQYFGPGTRLTVL.

In its sample, this clonotype was seen many times. The chain recombines TRBV6-5 with TRBJ2-4, with 10 bases that match TRBD1. Germline values: CDR1 MNHEY, CDR2 SVGAGI. This CDR3 region has 17 residues. V was clipped by 0 bases and J by 2 bases; unmatched bases: 4. The CDR3 region has the DNA TGTGCCAGCAGTTACTCGCCGGGACAGGGGACCAAAAACATTCAGTACTTC. Translating it yields CASSYSPGQGTKNIQYF.

This clonotype was picked up many times. This chain joins TRBV12-3 or TRBV12-4 and TRBJ1-1; no clear D. This CDR3 is 14 amino acids long. V was cut by 6 bases and J by 1 base, with 12 bases left in between. Here the CDR3 reads CASRNFDPNTEAFF. CDR3 DNA: TGTGCCAGCAGAAACTTCGATCCGAACACTGAAGCTTTCTTT.

For this clonotype: This may be a read error, as it is one base from a much larger clone. V usage is TRBV9 and J usage is TRBJ2-7, with 10 bases lining up with TRBD2. CDR1 is SGDLS and CDR2 is YYNGEE in the germline V gene. J gave up 5 bases and V 4 bases, and 9 bases lay outside the gene matches. This CDR3 spans 15 amino acids. The CDR3, as DNA: TGTGCCAGCAGCCTGAGCGGGAGGGCCCCCCACGAGCAGTACTTC. This encodes CASSLSGRAPHEQYF.

This clonotype has ten or more counts. V gene TRBV18 combines with J gene TRBJ2-5; D is unresolved. The CDR3 extends over 13 amino acids. Trimming left V 3 bases short and J 4 bases short, with 9 bases between. Germline loops: CDR1 KGHSH, CDR2 LQKENI. CDR3 protein: CASSPNLGETQYF. CDR3 DNA sequence: TGTGCCAGCTCACCCAATCTTGGAGAGACCCAGTACTTC.

Details on this clonotype: One end of the junction fails to match germline, which may point to a read error. V usage is TRBV5-1 and J usage is TRBJ2-6, with TRBD1 matching over 7 bases. Germline lookup yields CDR1 SGHRS and CDR2 YFSETQ. This CDR3 has 16 residues. CDR3 coding DNA: TGCGCCACCTCCGGGACAGCCCTCTCTGGGGCCAACGTCCCGACTTTC. Protein: CATSGTALSGANVPTF.

Many counts were recorded for this clonotype. V usage is TRBV7-9 and J usage is TRBJ2-7, with TRBD2 matching 11 bases. The germline V gene encodes CDR1 SEHNR and CDR2 FQNEAQ (reference sequence). V lost 4 bases and J lost 2; bases outside the gene matches: 10. The CDR3 is 17 amino acids. In DNA, the CDR3 is TGTGCCAGCAGCTCCACCGGGACTAGCGGTTCCGCCTACGAGCAGTACTTC. The encoded protein is CASSSTGTSGSAYEQYF.

In its sample, this clonotype was seen many times. The chain uses TRBV12-3 or TRBV12-4 and TRBJ2-7; D possibly corresponds to TRBD1 (5 bases). The V end was cut by 6 bases, the J end by 3 bases, with 15 bases between. This CDR3 contains 14 residues. The CDR3 is CASRPKTENYEQYF. The DNA of the CDR3 is TGTGCCAGCAGGCCGAAGACAGAAAACTACGAGCAGTACTTC.

This rearrangement joins TRBV20-1 to TRBJ1-1, with D tentatively TRBD1 (5 bases). This CDR3 contains 14 residues. The V gene lost 4 bases and the J gene lost 4 bases, with 16 bases spanning the gap. CDR1 DFQATT and CDR2 SNEGSKA come from the germline V gene (reference sequence). CDR3 residues: CSAKSSLGATEAFF. The CDR3 DNA reads TGCAGTGCTAAATCCTCCCTAGGGGCCACTGAAGCTTTCTTT.

This chain connects TRBV5-1 to TRBJ2-7, with 8 bases fitting TRBD1. V shed 4 bases, J shed 5 bases, and the junction held 8 bases outside the gene matches. Germline CDR1 reads SGHRS; CDR2 reads YFSETQ. The CDR3 contains 14 residues. CDR3 sequence reads: CASSLNLDRDEQYF. CDR3 nucleotide sequence: TGCGCCAGCAGCCTAAACCTGGACAGGGACGAGCAGTACTTC.

This clonotype was detected ten times or more. This chain connects TRBV3-1 to TRBJ2-7, with TRBD1 matching 7 bases. Germline CDR1 LGHDT, CDR2 YNNKEL (reference sequence). CDR3 length: 15 residues. V trimming: 5 bases; J trimming: 0 bases; junction bases outside the gene matches: 7. The CDR3 here is CASSARDRTSYEQYF. The CDR3 bases are TGTGCCAGCAGCGCCCGGGACAGAACCTCCTACGAGCAGTACTTC.

This clonotype was counted at least ten times. V is TRBV2 and J is TRBJ2-1, with D perhaps matching TRBD2 (5 bases). V lost 6 bases, J lost 1 base, and 10 bases lay in between. The CDR3 covers 14 residues. CDR1 and CDR2 (germline): SNHLY, FYNNEI. The chain's CDR3 is CASRVGGSYNEQFF. CDR3 DNA: TGTGCCAGCAGAGTCGGCGGGTCCTACAATGAGCAGTTCTTC. The complete variable domain, with remaining parts taken from reference TRBV2 and TRBJ2-1, reads EPEVTQTPSHQVTQMGQEVILRCVPISNHLYFYWYRQILGQKVEFLVSFYNNEISEKSEIFDDQFSVERPDGSNFTLKIRSTKLEDSAMYFCASRVGGSYNEQFFGPGTRLTVL.

This clonotype came up many times. This chain joins TRBV2 and TRBJ2-7; D not resolved. Germline V lookup: CDR1 SNHLY, CDR2 FYNNEI. The CDR3 runs to 13 residues. V was trimmed by 2 bases and J by 1 base, leaving 6 bases between them. CDR3 residues: CASSEQASYEQYF. CDR3 coding DNA: TGTGCCAGCAGTGAACAGGCTTCCTACGAGCAGTACTTC.

This clonotype was counted only a few times. This chain joins TRBV11-2 and TRBJ2-2; perhaps TRBD1 as D (5 bases). The CDR3 is made up of 16 amino acids. V was shortened by 5 bases and J by 1 base, with 14 bases between the two germline ends. Germline V gene data show CDR1 as SGHAT and CDR2 as FQNNGV. Here the CDR3 reads CASSRFPGKNTGELFF. Here the CDR3 DNA reads TGTGCCAGCAGCCGATTCCCAGGGAAGAACACCGGGGAGCTGTTTTTT.